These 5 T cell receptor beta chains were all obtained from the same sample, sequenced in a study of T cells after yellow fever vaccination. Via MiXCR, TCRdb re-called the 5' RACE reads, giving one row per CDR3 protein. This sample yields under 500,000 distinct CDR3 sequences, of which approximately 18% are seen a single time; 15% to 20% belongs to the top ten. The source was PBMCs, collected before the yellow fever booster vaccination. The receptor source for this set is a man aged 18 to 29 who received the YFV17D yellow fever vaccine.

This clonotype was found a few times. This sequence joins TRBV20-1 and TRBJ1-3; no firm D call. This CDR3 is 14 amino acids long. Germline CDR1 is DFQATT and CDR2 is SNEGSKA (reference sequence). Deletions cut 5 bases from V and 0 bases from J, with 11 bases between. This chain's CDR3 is CSADSRDSGNTIYF. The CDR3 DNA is TGCAGTGCTGACTCACGGGACTCTGGAAACACCATATATTTT.

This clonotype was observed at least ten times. This CDR3 is CASSYSRRGGQPQHF. CDR3 coding DNA: TGTGCCAGCAGTTACTCGAGAAGGGGTGGACAGCCCCAGCATTTT. The rearrangement uses TRBV6-5 and TRBJ1-5, with a possible D match to TRBD1 (5 bases). Trimming cost V 0 bases and J 7 bases, with 13 bases left between them. This CDR3 spans 15 amino acids. CDR1 MNHEY and CDR2 SVGAGI come from the germline V gene.

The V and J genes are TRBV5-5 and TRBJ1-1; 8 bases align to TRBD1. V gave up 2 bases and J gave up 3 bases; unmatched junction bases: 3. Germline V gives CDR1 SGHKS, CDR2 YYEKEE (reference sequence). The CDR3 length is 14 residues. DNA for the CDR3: TGTGCCAGCAGCTTCGACAGGGGATACACTGAAGCTTTCTTT. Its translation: CASSFDRGYTEAFF. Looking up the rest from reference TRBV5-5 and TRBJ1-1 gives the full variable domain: DAGVTQSPTHLIKTRGQQVTLRCSPISGHKSVSWYQQVLGQGPQFIFQYYEKEERGRGNFPDRFSARQFPNYSSELNVNALLLGDSALYLCASSFDRGYTEAFFGQGTRLTVV.

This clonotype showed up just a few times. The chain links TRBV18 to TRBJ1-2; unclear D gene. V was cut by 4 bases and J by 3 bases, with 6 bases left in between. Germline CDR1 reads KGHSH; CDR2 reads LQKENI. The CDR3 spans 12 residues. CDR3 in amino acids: CASSREDYGYTF. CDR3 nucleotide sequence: TGTGCCAGCTCACGAGAAGACTATGGCTACACCTTC.

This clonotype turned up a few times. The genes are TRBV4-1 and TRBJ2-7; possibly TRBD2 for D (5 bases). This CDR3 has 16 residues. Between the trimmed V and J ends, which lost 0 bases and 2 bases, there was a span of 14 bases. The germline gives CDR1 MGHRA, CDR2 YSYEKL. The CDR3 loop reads CASSQDTRKVTYEQYF. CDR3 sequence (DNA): TGCGCCAGCAGCCAAGATACTAGAAAAGTGACCTACGAGCAGTACTTC.